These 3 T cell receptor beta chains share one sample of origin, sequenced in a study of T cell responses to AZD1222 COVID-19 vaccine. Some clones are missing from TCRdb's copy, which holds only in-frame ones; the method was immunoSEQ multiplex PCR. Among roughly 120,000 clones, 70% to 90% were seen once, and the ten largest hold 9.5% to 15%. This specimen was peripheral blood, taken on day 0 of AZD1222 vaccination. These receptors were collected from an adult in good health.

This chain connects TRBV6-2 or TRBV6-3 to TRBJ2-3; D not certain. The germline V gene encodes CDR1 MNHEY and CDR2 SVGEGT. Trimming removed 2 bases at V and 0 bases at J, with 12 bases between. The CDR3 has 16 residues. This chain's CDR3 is CASSYAELTSTDTQYF. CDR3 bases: TGTGCCAGCAGTTACGCGGAACTTACTAGCACAGATACGCAGTATTTT.

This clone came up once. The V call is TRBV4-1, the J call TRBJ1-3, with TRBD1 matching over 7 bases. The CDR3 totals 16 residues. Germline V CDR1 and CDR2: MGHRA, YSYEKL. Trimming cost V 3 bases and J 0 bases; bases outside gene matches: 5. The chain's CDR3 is CASSHGTVGSGNTIYF. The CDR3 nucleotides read TGCGCCAGCAGCCATGGGACAGTTGGCTCTGGAAACACCATATATTTT.

CDR3 residues: CASSLGQGDHEQYF. DNA for the CDR3: TGCGCCAGCAGCTTGGGACAGGGCGACCACGAGCAGTACTTC. The V call is TRBV5-1, the J call TRBJ2-7; TRBD1 matches at 7 bases. The germline gives CDR1 SGHRS, CDR2 YFSETQ. V was pared by 0 bases and J by 5 bases, with 5 bases of the junction left unmatched. This CDR3 region has 14 residues.